Listed below are T cell receptor beta chains from one sample, sequenced in a study of cytomegalovirus exposure and HLA in healthy donors. Sequencing used immunoSEQ multiplex PCR; TCRdb keeps in-frame clones, though not all of them. The data show some 120,000 clones, with around 64% seen just once and 2.2% held by the top ten. Source material: PBMCs. All receptors derive from a woman aged 30 to 39 in good health and CMV-seronegative. Both conserved end residues are part of each CDR3. Each record gives: clone size, D gene, CDR3 length, V gene, J gene, CDR3 DNA, CDR3 protein. The D gene is left open where the match is weak. Size tells how often a clone was seen (once, few, many) or the class of an expanded clone, and some rows leave it out.

clone size: once; D gene: TRBD1; CDR3 length: 14; V gene: TRBV9; J gene: TRBJ2-7; CDR3 DNA: TGTGCCAGCAGCGTCGGGACAGGGATCTACGAGCAGTACTTC; CDR3 protein: CASSVGTGIYEQYF
clone size: NA; D gene: NA; CDR3 length: 12; V gene: TRBV19; J gene: TRBJ1-1; CDR3 DNA: TGTGCCAGTACCTCCGGGAGCCCTGACGCTTTCTTT; CDR3 protein: CASTSGSPDAFF
clone size: NA; D gene: NA; CDR3 length: 13; V gene: TRBV28; J gene: TRBJ1-1; CDR3 DNA: TGTGCCAGCAGCTCTACAGGGAACACTGAAGCTTTCTTT; CDR3 protein: CASSSTGNTEAFF
clone size: NA; D gene: NA; CDR3 length: 14; V gene: TRBV5-8; J gene: TRBJ1-1; CDR3 DNA: TGTGCCAGCAGCTTGTTACAGGGGAACACTGAAGCTTTCTTT; CDR3 protein: CASSLLQGNTEAFF
clone size: few; D gene: NA; CDR3 length: 15; V gene: TRBV11-2; J gene: TRBJ1-1; CDR3 DNA: TGTGCCAGCAGCTTAGAGACTCGGGGAGACACTGAAGCTTTCTTT; CDR3 protein: CASSLETRGDTEAFF
clone size: few; D gene: TRBD2; CDR3 length: 15; V gene: TRBV9; J gene: TRBJ2-1; CDR3 DNA: TGTGCCAGCAGCGTAGGCCCCGGACTAGCGTATGAGCAGTTCTTC; CDR3 protein: CASSVGPGLAYEQFF
clone size: NA; D gene: TRBD1; CDR3 length: 12; V gene: TRBV6-5; J gene: TRBJ1-1; CDR3 DNA: TGTGCCAGCAGTTCGTCAACAGGGGTAGCTTTCTTT; CDR3 protein: CASSSSTGVAFF
clone size: NA; D gene: NA; CDR3 length: 14; V gene: TRBV6-5; J gene: TRBJ1-3; CDR3 DNA: TGTGCCAGCAGTTTCGGGGGAGGTCGAAACACCATATATTTT; CDR3 protein: CASSFGGGRNTIYF
clone size: NA; D gene: NA; CDR3 length: 17; V gene: TRBV5-5; J gene: TRBJ2-3; CDR3 DNA: TGTGCCAGCAGCGTATCTACAGGGTATGGGGGTGCAGATACGCAGTATTTT; CDR3 protein: CASSVSTGYGGADTQYF
clone size: NA; D gene: TRBD2; CDR3 length: 17; V gene: TRBV5-4; J gene: TRBJ2-3; CDR3 DNA: TGTGCCAGCAGCTTTTCCCCAGCGGGAGGGGGCACAGATACGCAGTATTTT; CDR3 protein: CASSFSPAGGGTDTQYF
clone size: NA; D gene: TRBD1; CDR3 length: 14; V gene: TRBV2; J gene: TRBJ1-1; CDR3 DNA: TGTGCCAGCAGAAAACAGGGGTCGAGCACTGAAGCTTTCTTT; CDR3 protein: CASRKQGSSTEAFF
clone size: NA; D gene: TRBD1; CDR3 length: 14; V gene: TRBV14; J gene: TRBJ1-2; CDR3 DNA: TGTGCCAGCAGCCACCTAGGGGGCGGTTATGGCTACACCTTC; CDR3 protein: CASSHLGGGYGYTF
clone size: NA; D gene: NA; CDR3 length: 14; V gene: TRBV7-9; J gene: TRBJ2-5; CDR3 DNA: TGTGCCAGCAGTCGGGGCTTGGCGGGGGAGACCCAGTACTTC; CDR3 protein: CASSRGLAGETQYF
clone size: few; D gene: NA; CDR3 length: 17; V gene: TRBV7-2; J gene: TRBJ1-3; CDR3 DNA: TGTGCCAGCAGCCGCCAGTCAGGAACTGTCTCTGGAAACACCATATATTTT; CDR3 protein: CASSRQSGTVSGNTIYF
clone size: NA; D gene: TRBD1; CDR3 length: 14; V gene: TRBV30; J gene: TRBJ1-5; CDR3 DNA: TGTGCCTGGAGCGTTACAGGGGGCGGTCAGCCCCAGCATTTT; CDR3 protein: CAWSVTGGGQPQHF
clone size: NA; D gene: NA; CDR3 length: 14; V gene: TRBV28; J gene: TRBJ2-2; CDR3 DNA: TGTGCCAGTGGGGGGGGGCTTGTCACCGGGGAGCTGTTTTTT; CDR3 protein: CASGGGLVTGELFF
clone size: NA; D gene: TRBD2; CDR3 length: 15; V gene: TRBV7-2; J gene: TRBJ2-2; CDR3 DNA: TGTGCCAGCAGTGCCGGAGCGGGAATGGGCGGGGAGCTGTTTTTT; CDR3 protein: CASSAGAGMGGELFF
clone size: NA; D gene: TRBD1; CDR3 length: 14; V gene: TRBV19; J gene: TRBJ1-4; CDR3 DNA: TGTGCCAGTAGACAGACAGGGAGTAATGAAAAACTGTTTTTT; CDR3 protein: CASRQTGSNEKLFF
clone size: NA; D gene: NA; CDR3 length: 17; V gene: TRBV18; J gene: TRBJ2-3; CDR3 DNA: TGTGCCAGCTCACCAATCCTAGGGAGTCCCTACACAGATACGCAGTATTTT; CDR3 protein: CASSPILGSPYTDTQYF
clone size: few; D gene: TRBD1; CDR3 length: 15; V gene: TRBV28; J gene: TRBJ2-2; CDR3 DNA: TGTGCCAGCAGTTTGACAGGGGGCCGTACCGGGGAGCTGTTTTTT; CDR3 protein: CASSLTGGRTGELFF
clone size: few; D gene: TRBD2; CDR3 length: 14; V gene: TRBV5-1; J gene: TRBJ2-3; CDR3 DNA: TGCGCCAGCAGCAAGCGGGACCACACAGATACGCAGTATTTT; CDR3 protein: CASSKRDHTDTQYF
clone size: NA; D gene: TRBD1; CDR3 length: 13; V gene: TRBV6-6; J gene: TRBJ2-7; CDR3 DNA: TGTGCCAGCAATCCCGACAGGGTGGAAGAGCAGTACTTC; CDR3 protein: CASNPDRVEEQYF
clone size: few; D gene: TRBD1; CDR3 length: 15; V gene: TRBV5-1; J gene: TRBJ2-1; CDR3 DNA: TGCGCCAGCAGCTTGGCCCAGGGGGAAGTCAATGAGCAGTTCTTC; CDR3 protein: CASSLAQGEVNEQFF
clone size: NA; D gene: TRBD1; CDR3 length: 16; V gene: TRBV6-1; J gene: TRBJ1-5; CDR3 DNA: TGTGCCAGCAGTGGGGAACCCAGGGGGAGCAATCAGCCCCAGCATTTT; CDR3 protein: CASSGEPRGSNQPQHF
clone size: NA; D gene: TRBD1; CDR3 length: 13; V gene: TRBV27; J gene: TRBJ1-2; CDR3 DNA: TGTGCCAGCAGTTCGACAGGGAACTATGGCTACACCTTC; CDR3 protein: CASSSTGNYGYTF
clone size: NA; D gene: TRBD1; CDR3 length: 18; V gene: TRBV5-7; J gene: TRBJ2-2; CDR3 DNA: TGTGCCAGCAGCTTGGCCGACAGGGAAAAGGCGAACACCGGGGAGCTGTTTTTT; CDR3 protein: CASSLADREKANTGELFF
clone size: few; D gene: TRBD2; CDR3 length: 15; V gene: TRBV28; J gene: TRBJ2-2; CDR3 DNA: TGTGCCAGCAGTTCCCTAGCGGGGTACACCGGGGAGCTGTTTTTT; CDR3 protein: CASSSLAGYTGELFF
clone size: NA; D gene: NA; CDR3 length: 14; V gene: TRBV19; J gene: TRBJ2-3; CDR3 DNA: TGTGCCAGTAGTATTCAAGGGGCCACAGATACGCAGTATTTT; CDR3 protein: CASSIQGATDTQYF
clone size: few; D gene: NA; CDR3 length: 12; V gene: TRBV4-3; J gene: TRBJ1-2; CDR3 DNA: TGCGCCAGCAGCCAAGATCGGCGGGGCCACACCTTC; CDR3 protein: CASSQDRRGHTF
clone size: few; D gene: NA; CDR3 length: 14; V gene: TRBV2; J gene: TRBJ2-5; CDR3 DNA: TGTGCCAGCAGTGAAGATGGGAGGGGGGAGACCCAGTACTTC; CDR3 protein: CASSEDGRGETQYF
clone size: NA; D gene: TRBD1; CDR3 length: 16; V gene: TRBV4-1; J gene: TRBJ2-1; CDR3 DNA: TGCGCCAGCAGCCAAGAAGAACAGGGGGCATACAATGAGCAGTTCTTC; CDR3 protein: CASSQEEQGAYNEQFF
clone size: NA; D gene: NA; CDR3 length: 11; V gene: TRBV6-5; J gene: TRBJ2-3; CDR3 DNA: TGTGCCGTTGGGGGGTCACATACGCAGTATTTT; CDR3 protein: CAVGGSHTQYF
clone size: many; D gene: TRBD2; CDR3 length: 14; V gene: TRBV28; J gene: TRBJ2-1; CDR3 DNA: TGTGCCAGCAAAGGGGGACTAGCGGGAGAGGAGCAGTTCTTC; CDR3 protein: CASKGGLAGEEQFF
clone size: few; D gene: NA; CDR3 length: 16; V gene: TRBV28; J gene: TRBJ2-7; CDR3 DNA: TGTGCCAGCAGTCATCCTCGCAGGGAAGGGACCTACGAGCAGTACTTC; CDR3 protein: CASSHPRREGTYEQYF
clone size: NA; D gene: NA; CDR3 length: 15; V gene: TRBV15; J gene: TRBJ1-4; CDR3 DNA: TGTGCCACCAGCAGAGATCCACTAGTACGGGAAAAACTGTTTTTT; CDR3 protein: CATSRDPLVREKLFF
clone size: NA; D gene: NA; CDR3 length: 15; V gene: TRBV2; J gene: TRBJ2-5; CDR3 DNA: TGTGCCAGCAGTGAGGGTACGAGCAGGAAAGAGACCCAGTACTTC; CDR3 protein: CASSEGTSRKETQYF
clone size: NA; D gene: NA; CDR3 length: 14; V gene: TRBV28; J gene: TRBJ2-1; CDR3 DNA: TGTGCCAGCAGGACCCGGGGGACGGACAATGAGCAGTTCTTC; CDR3 protein: CASRTRGTDNEQFF
clone size: NA; D gene: TRBD1; CDR3 length: 14; V gene: TRBV5-4; J gene: TRBJ1-6; CDR3 DNA: TGTGCCAGCAGCCTTTTCCAGGGGGGTTCACCCCTCCACTTT; CDR3 protein: CASSLFQGGSPLHF
clone size: NA; D gene: TRBD2; CDR3 length: 18; V gene: TRBV5-1; J gene: TRBJ2-7; CDR3 DNA: TGCGCCAGCAGCTGGGGAGGACTAGCGGGAGAAGGGTCCTACGAGCAGTACTTC; CDR3 protein: CASSWGGLAGEGSYEQYF
clone size: NA; D gene: TRBD2; CDR3 length: 15; V gene: TRBV7-9; J gene: TRBJ2-2; CDR3 DNA: TGTGCCAGCAGCTTTGGGACTAGCCACACCGGGGAGCTGTTTTTT; CDR3 protein: CASSFGTSHTGELFF
clone size: NA; D gene: TRBD1; CDR3 length: 15; V gene: TRBV19; J gene: TRBJ1-5; CDR3 DNA: TGTGCCAGTAGTACCTACCAGGGGGTCAATCAGCCCCAGCATTTT; CDR3 protein: CASSTYQGVNQPQHF
clone size: NA; D gene: NA; CDR3 length: 14; V gene: TRBV14; J gene: TRBJ1-4; CDR3 DNA: TGTGCCAGCAGCCAAGGGAGGCTTAATGAAAAACTGTTTTTT; CDR3 protein: CASSQGRLNEKLFF
clone size: NA; D gene: TRBD1; CDR3 length: 14; V gene: TRBV19; J gene: TRBJ2-3; CDR3 DNA: TGTGCCAGTAGTAAGAGATCACAGGGGGATACGCAGTATTTT; CDR3 protein: CASSKRSQGDTQYF
clone size: few; D gene: TRBD2; CDR3 length: 11; V gene: TRBV7-3; J gene: TRBJ2-7; CDR3 DNA: TGTGCCAAAGGGACTAGCTACGAGCAGTACTTC; CDR3 protein: CAKGTSYEQYF
clone size: NA; D gene: NA; CDR3 length: 14; V gene: TRBV27; J gene: TRBJ1-2; CDR3 DNA: TGTGCCAGCAGTTTCCTTGGACAGTCGTCTGGCTACACCTTC; CDR3 protein: CASSFLGQSSGYTF
clone size: NA; D gene: TRBD1; CDR3 length: 17; V gene: TRBV29-1; J gene: TRBJ1-2; CDR3 DNA: TGCAGCGTTGAGCCAATCTTGGGGGCAGGGGGTAACTATGGCTACACCTTC; CDR3 protein: CSVEPILGAGGNYGYTF
clone size: NA; D gene: TRBD1; CDR3 length: 13; V gene: TRBV29-1; J gene: TRBJ2-7; CDR3 DNA: TGCAGCGGAACGGGGACAGGGGTGAACGAGCAGTACTTC; CDR3 protein: CSGTGTGVNEQYF
clone size: NA; D gene: NA; CDR3 length: 15; V gene: TRBV15; J gene: TRBJ2-3; CDR3 DNA: TGTGCCACCAGCAGAGTACAGCCCAGCACAGATACGCAGTATTTT; CDR3 protein: CATSRVQPSTDTQYF
clone size: NA; D gene: TRBD1; CDR3 length: 15; V gene: TRBV7-6; J gene: TRBJ2-7; CDR3 DNA: TGTGCCAGCAGCTTAGCACGGGACAGGGGCTACGAGCAGTACTTC; CDR3 protein: CASSLARDRGYEQYF
clone size: few; D gene: NA; CDR3 length: 13; V gene: TRBV7-2; J gene: TRBJ2-3; CDR3 DNA: TGTGCCAGCAGTCTACAGGGCTCAGATACGCAGTATTTT; CDR3 protein: CASSLQGSDTQYF
clone size: once; D gene: TRBD1; CDR3 length: 14; V gene: TRBV19; J gene: TRBJ1-1; CDR3 DNA: TGTGCCAGTAGTCCCGGACAGGGTGACACTGAAGCTTTCTTT; CDR3 protein: CASSPGQGDTEAFF
clone size: NA; D gene: TRBD1; CDR3 length: 14; V gene: TRBV5-1; J gene: TRBJ2-2; CDR3 DNA: TGCGCCAGCAGCACGGGACAGTGGACCGGGGAGCTGTTTTTT; CDR3 protein: CASSTGQWTGELFF